A single sample gave rise to the 30 T cell receptor beta chains below, sequenced in a study of response to subunit inactivated influenza vaccine. TCRdb passed the RT-PCR reads through MiXCR, listing each CDR3 protein once. The repertoire holds hundreds of thousands of distinct CDR3 sequences, with 10% to 15% as singletons. The sample was PBMCs from blood, taken roughly 47 days after vaccination. The receptors here all came from a man aged 50-59 years who received an inactivated influenza vaccine.

The CDR3 here is CAISVSSNRDTQYF. The CDR3 region has the DNA TGTGCCATCAGTGTTAGCTCCAATAGAGATACGCAGTATTTT. The rearrangement joins TRBV10-3 to TRBJ2-3; D is uncertain. The germline CDR1 and CDR2 sequences are ENHRY and SYGVKD. V lost 4 bases and J 5 bases, leaving 13 bases between the germline ends. The CDR3 loop spans 14 amino acids.

The chain has TRBV4-2 and TRBJ2-2; 13 nucleotides line up with TRBD2. J gave up 4 bases and V 2 bases, and 4 bases lay outside the gene matches. CDR3 length equals 17 residues. In germline, CDR1 is LGHNA, CDR2 YNFKEQ. As DNA, the CDR3 is TGTGCCAGCAGCCAATCGGGACTAGCGGGGATCACCGGGGAGCTGTTTTTT. Translating it yields CASSQSGLAGITGELFF.

This clonotype was counted ten times or more. V and J are TRBV7-9 and TRBJ2-1; D is perhaps TRBD1 (6 bases). Germline values: CDR1 SEHNR, CDR2 FQNEAQ (reference sequence). Trimming took off 0 bases at V and 8 bases at J, with 8 bases between the two ends. There are 13 residues in the CDR3. CDR3 in DNA: TGTGCCAGCAGCTTAGCGGGGGCCCATGAGCAGTTCTTC. Translated, it gives CASSLAGAHEQFF. Full variable domain (rest looked up from reference TRBV7-9 and TRBJ2-1): DTGVSQNPRHKITKRGQNVTFRCDPISEHNRLYWYRQTLGQGPEFLTYFQNEAQLEKSRLLSDRFSAERPKGSFSTLEIQRTEQGDSAMYLCASSLAGAHEQFFGPGTRLTVL.

This clonotype was found a few times. The rearrangement uses TRBV24-1 and TRBJ2-5; the match to TRBD2 covers 11 bases. The CDR3 loop spans 19 amino acids. Germline V gene data show CDR1 as KGHDR and CDR2 as SFDVKD. Trimming cost V 4 bases and J 2 bases; bases outside gene matches: 14. The CDR3 coding sequence is TGTGCCACCAGTGACCCGGGGGGGCTAGCGGGGGGACCGCAAGAGACCCAGTACTTC. Residues: CATSDPGGLAGGPQETQYF.

This chain joins TRBV5-6 and TRBJ2-1, with D perhaps being TRBD1 or TRBD2 (5 bases each). Germline V lookup: CDR1 SGHDT, CDR2 YYEEEE. This CDR3 is built from 14 residues. Trimming stripped 7 bases from V and 4 bases from J, with 15 bases between. The CDR3 region has the DNA TGTGCCAGCGTCCGGGACGTAACTTACAATGAGCAGTTCTTC. Its translation: CASVRDVTYNEQFF.

This clonotype was detected ten times or more. V and J are TRBV29-1 and TRBJ2-3; tentatively, D is TRBD2 (7 bases). The CDR3 is 16 residues long. Trimming removed 1 base from V and 1 base from J, with 15 bases in between. Germline CDR1 reads SQVTM; CDR2 reads ANQGSEA. The CDR3 here is CSVEVWRGGRTDTQYF. For the CDR3, the DNA is TGCAGCGTTGAAGTATGGAGGGGGGGGCGCACAGATACGCAGTATTTT.

This clonotype was detected a few times. This rearrangement joins TRBV11-2 to TRBJ2-5; TRBD2 matches at 8 bases. V lost 0 bases to trimming and J lost 1 base; unmatched junction nucleotides: 4. Germline values: CDR1 SGHAT, CDR2 FQNNGV. The length of the CDR3 is 16 residues. CDR3 sequence (DNA): TGTGCCAGCAGCTTAGATCATCTAGCGGGCCAAGAGACCCAGTACTTC. This sequence encodes CASSLDHLAGQETQYF.

The gene calls are TRBV20-1 and TRBJ2-5; 11 nucleotides agree with TRBD1. The CDR3 is 14 amino acids. The V segment lost 6 bases and the J segment 5 bases; nucleotides outside the gene matches: 8. CDR1 and CDR2 (germline): DFQATT, SNEGSKA (reference sequence). The CDR3 DNA reads TGCAGTGCCGAGGGACAGGGGGGTGGCGAGACCCAGTACTTC. Translation gives CSAEGQGGGETQYF.

The chain joins TRBV12-3 or TRBV12-4 to TRBJ2-6; 7 nucleotides agree with TRBD2. V trimming: 6 bases; J trimming: 0 bases; junction bases outside the gene matches: 5. The CDR3 spans 16 residues. CDR3 amino acids: CASSPSGGSGANVLTF. For the CDR3, the DNA is TGTGCCAGCAGCCCCTCGGGGGGCTCTGGGGCCAACGTCCTGACTTTC.

This chain joins TRBV7-9 and TRBJ1-5; TRBD1 might be the D (6 bases). The CDR3 length is 17 residues. Per the germline V gene, CDR1 is SEHNR and CDR2 is FQNEAQ (reference sequence). The V end was cut by 4 bases, the J end by 3 bases, with 19 bases between. In DNA, the CDR3 is TGTGCCAGCAGCTCCAGTACGGGGGGCTTGTACAATCAGCCCCAGCATTTT. It translates to CASSSSTGGLYNQPQHF.

The genes are TRBV7-2 and TRBJ2-1, with 8 bases lining up with TRBD2. The CDR3 contains 13 residues. J lost 6 bases, V lost 8 bases, and 6 bases had no gene match. Germline values: CDR1 SGHTA, CDR2 FQGNSA. CDR3 bases: TGTGCCAGCCTAGCGGGTCGGGCCAATGAGCAGTTCTTC. Translation gives CASLAGRANEQFF. Based on the CDR3 plus reference TRBV7-2 and TRBJ2-1, the full variable domain is GAGVSQSPSNKVTEKGKDVELRCDPISGHTALYWYRQSLGQGLEFLIYFQGNSAPDKSGLPSDRFSAERTGGSVSTLTIQRTQQEDSAVYLCASLAGRANEQFFGPGTRLTVL.

The CDR3 sequence: CSASNQGDGYGYTF. In DNA, the CDR3 is TGCAGTGCTAGCAACCAGGGTGACGGCTATGGCTACACCTTC. V usage is TRBV20-1 and J usage is TRBJ1-2; possible D gene TRBD1, 5 bases. This CDR3 comprises 14 residues. V lost 3 bases and J lost 4, with 15 bases in between. Germline loops: CDR1 DFQATT, CDR2 SNEGSKA (reference sequence).

About this clonotype itself: With a much larger clone just one base away, this may be a read error. The chain has TRBV10-3 and TRBJ2-1, with D possibly matching TRBD1 (6 bases). In germline, CDR1 is ENHRY, CDR2 SYGVKD. The ends were cut back, 3 bases at V and 12 bases at J, with 24 bases in the middle. The CDR3 extends over 16 amino acids. CDR3 sequence reads: CAISDPGTPTGDVQFF. CDR3 DNA sequence: TGTGCCATCAGTGATCCCGGGACCCCGACAGGCGATGTGCAGTTCTTC.

V gene TRBV20-1 combines with J gene TRBJ2-1; D is unclear. The germline V and J ends were trimmed by 0 bases and 0 bases, with 12 bases remaining between them. This CDR3 contains 16 residues. CDR1 is DFQATT and CDR2 is SNEGSKA in the germline V gene (reference sequence). The CDR3 sequence: CSARDYQASSYNEQFF. The CDR3 nucleotides are TGCAGTGCTAGAGATTACCAAGCTAGCTCCTACAATGAGCAGTTCTTC.

This clonotype was observed a few times. This chain links TRBV5-1 with TRBJ1-2; possible D gene TRBD1, 5 bases. V was pared by 0 bases and J by 8 bases, with 17 bases between. CDR3 length: 15 residues. Germline CDR1 SGHRS, CDR2 YFSETQ. DNA of the CDR3: TGCGCCAGCAGCTTGGATTCAGGGAGCACCGGCGGCTACACCTTC. Protein product: CASSLDSGSTGGYTF.

The chain links TRBV19 to TRBJ2-6; no definite D call. Between the trimmed V and J ends, which lost 9 bases and 0 bases, there was a span of 12 bases. Germline-derived CDR1 and CDR2 are LNHDA and SQIVND (reference sequence). The CDR3 covers 15 residues. DNA for the CDR3: TGTGCCAGGATAGGACGGTCCTCTGGGGCCAACGTCCTGACTTTC. Amino acids: CARIGRSSGANVLTF. Drawing the rest from reference TRBV19 and TRBJ2-6, the complete variable domain is DGGITQSPKYLFRKEGQNVTLSCEQNLNHDAMYWYRQDPGQGLRLIYYSQIVNDFQKGDIAEGYSVSREKKESFPLTVTSAQKNPTAFYLCARIGRSSGANVLTFGAGSRLTVL.

This clonotype has a count of ten or more. V gene TRBV29-1 combines with J gene TRBJ2-3; D may match TRBD1 or TRBD2 (5 bases each). Germline assignment: CDR1 SQVTM and CDR2 ANQGSEA. This CDR3 has 13 residues. Deletions cut 2 bases from V and 9 bases from J, with 15 bases between. DNA of the CDR3: TGCAGCGTTGAATCTCCGGGACGGCAGACGCAGTATTTT. It translates to CSVESPGRQTQYF.

This clonotype was detected only a few times. This sequence joins TRBV7-3 and TRBJ2-7, with TRBD2 as a possible D gene (6 bases). Germline CDR1 is SGHTA and CDR2 is FQGTGA. With 5 bases removed from V and 3 bases from J, the gap between germline ends came to 11 bases. CDR3 length: 13 residues. CDR3 amino acids: CASSPGSYYEQYF. The CDR3 DNA reads TGTGCCAGCAGCCCCGGGAGTTACTACGAGCAGTACTTC.

The V gene is TRBV11-2, the J gene TRBJ1-1, with D possibly being TRBD1 (5 bases). Germline lookup yields CDR1 SGHAT and CDR2 FQNNGV. The CDR3 contains 14 residues. V shed 0 bases and J shed 5 bases, with 10 bases lying between them. The CDR3 DNA follows: TGTGCCAGCAGCTTAGAGGCCCGGGGGACTGAAGCTTTCTTT. Translated, it gives CASSLEARGTEAFF.

This clonotype has a count of ten or more. V usage is TRBV10-3 and J usage is TRBJ2-7; the D call may be TRBD1 or TRBD2 (6 bases each). CDR1 ENHRY and CDR2 SYGVKD come from the germline V gene. V lost 9 bases, J lost 1 base, and 13 bases lay in between. This CDR3 spans 13 amino acids. The CDR3 loop is CAMRRDKSYEQYF. Here the CDR3 DNA reads TGTGCCATGAGGCGGGACAAATCCTACGAGCAGTACTTC.

The rearrangement uses TRBV7-2 and TRBJ1-2; the match to TRBD1 covers 7 bases. Losses at the gene ends were 5 bases for V and 4 bases for J; bases not matched to a gene: 7. Germline V gene sequence: CDR1 SGHTA, CDR2 FQGNSA. The CDR3 covers 14 residues. In nucleotides, the CDR3 is TGTGCCAGCAGCCTAGGCAACAGGGGCTATGGCTACACCTTC. Its translation: CASSLGNRGYGYTF. The variable domain in full, completed from reference TRBV7-2 and TRBJ1-2, reads GAGVSQSPSNKVTEKGKDVELRCDPISGHTALYWYRQSLGQGLEFLIYFQGNSAPDKSGLPSDRFSAERTGGSVSTLTIQRTQQEDSAVYLCASSLGNRGYGYTFGSGTRLTVV.

This clonotype was seen more than once but under ten times. The chain couples TRBV12-3 or TRBV12-4 to TRBJ2-5, with D possibly matching TRBD2 (5 bases). Trimming pared 5 bases from V and 5 bases from J, leaving 18 bases between. The CDR3 loop spans 15 amino acids. The CDR3 spells CASSPLPAGGETQYF. The CDR3, as DNA: TGTGCCAGCAGTCCCCTCCCCGCCGGCGGGGAGACCCAGTACTTC.

Only a few counts were recorded for this clonotype. The genes are TRBV5-6 and TRBJ2-7; D perhaps matches TRBD1 (6 bases). The CDR3 has 16 residues. V lost 5 bases and J lost 5, with 23 bases in between. CDR1 is SGHDT, CDR2 YYEEEE, per germline. In nucleotides, the CDR3 is TGTGCCAGCAGATCCACCCGGGACACAACGAGCCACGAGCAGTACTTC. Its protein is CASRSTRDTTSHEQYF.

This clonotype has a handful of counts. This rearrangement joins TRBV6-4 to TRBJ2-2, with 8 bases fitting TRBD1. There are 14 residues in the CDR3. V was clipped by 6 bases and J by 2 bases; unmatched bases: 2. CDR1 and CDR2 (germline): MRHNA, SNTAGT. The DNA for the CDR3 is TGTGCCAGCAGGGGACAGGCTAACACCGGGGAGCTGTTTTTT. It is translated as CASRGQANTGELFF.

Here the CDR3 DNA reads TGTGCCAGCAGCTTTGTGGTGTGGCCGGAGACCCAGTACTTC. Translation gives CASSFVVWPETQYF. The V call is TRBV7-2, the J call TRBJ2-5; D remains ambiguous. With 3 bases removed from V and 5 bases from J, the gap between germline ends came to 13 bases. CDR3 length equals 14 residues. In germline, CDR1 is SGHTA, CDR2 FQGNSA.

This clonotype came up a few times. The chain recombines TRBV3-1 with TRBJ2-4, with no clear D. V dropped 3 bases and J dropped 7 bases, with 7 bases sitting between them. This CDR3 is built from 12 residues. Germline V gives CDR1 LGHDT, CDR2 YNNKEL (reference sequence). The CDR3: CASSQPPNIQYF. Written as DNA, the CDR3 is TGTGCCAGCAGCCAGCCGCCGAACATTCAGTACTTC. The variable domain in full, with the rest retrieved from reference TRBV3-1 and TRBJ2-4, is DTAVSQTPKYLVTQMGNDKSIKCEQNLGHDTMYWYKQDSKKFLKIMFSYNNKELIINETVPNRFSPKSPDKAHLNLHINSLELGDSAVYFCASSQPPNIQYFGAGTRLSVL.

This clonotype has ten or more counts. Its ends do not fully match the called genes, so a read error is possible. V and J are TRBV5-1 and TRBJ2-4; no reliable D call. The germline V gene has CDR1 SGHRS and CDR2 YFSETQ. CDR3 length: 14 amino acids. CDR3 DNA sequence: TGTGCCAGCAGCCTTGGGATAGCCAAAAACATTCAGTACTTC. It specifies CASSLGIAKNIQYF.

There are many counts of this clonotype. The chain uses TRBV7-2 and TRBJ1-1, with TRBD1 identical over 7 bases. J was trimmed by 10 bases and V by 4 bases; bases with no gene match: 6. Germline CDR1 SGHTA, CDR2 FQGNSA. The CDR3 loop spans 12 amino acids. The CDR3 bases are TGTGCCAGCAGCTCGGACCAGGGGGGAGCTTTCTTT. Translation: CASSSDQGGAFF.

The chain links TRBV12-3 or TRBV12-4 to TRBJ2-3, with 8 bases that match TRBD2. This CDR3 has 14 amino acids. Losses at the gene ends were 6 bases for V and 6 bases for J; bases not matched to a gene: 8. CDR3 amino acids: CASSQSGSLDTQYF. CDR3 DNA sequence: TGTGCCAGCAGCCAAAGCGGGAGTCTCGATACGCAGTATTTT.

This clonotype was found many times. This chain joins TRBV5-1 and TRBJ2-3; no clear D gene. Germline CDR1 reads SGHRS; CDR2 reads YFSETQ. Trimming cost V 5 bases and J 0 bases, with 10 bases left between them. This CDR3 region has 14 residues. CDR3 coding DNA: TGCGCCAGCAGTATTACCCAGAGCACAGATACGCAGTATTTT. This sequence encodes CASSITQSTDTQYF.